These 13 T cell receptor beta chains share one sample of origin, sequenced in a study of tumor-infiltrating lymphocytes in localized non-small cell lung cancer. The repertoire was sequenced with immunoSEQ multiplex PCR; TCRdb's copy has only in-frame clones and lacks some. The sample has 24,000 or so clones, 69% seen once; the top ten hold about 14%. What was sequenced was lung tumor tissue. These receptors all stem from a human donor with non-small cell lung cancer.

The chain has TRBV7-2 and TRBJ1-4; a possible D gene is TRBD1 (5 bases). The CDR3 is 15 amino acids. V lost 5 bases to trimming and J lost 2 bases, with 12 bases between them. Germline V CDR1 and CDR2: SGHTA, FQGNSA. CDR3 nucleotide sequence: TGTGCCAGCAGCCCGACAGTCTTCACTAATGAAAAACTGTTTTTT. This encodes CASSPTVFTNEKLFF.

This chain uses TRBV29-1 with TRBJ2-1, with TRBD2 matching 9 bases. Trimming took 4 bases from V and 7 from J; bases not matched to a gene: 11. The germline V gene has CDR1 SQVTM and CDR2 ANQGSEA. The CDR3 is made up of 15 amino acids. CDR3 sequence reads: CSVAPFAGGPNEQFF. For the CDR3, the DNA is TGCAGCGTTGCGCCCTTCGCGGGAGGGCCGAATGAGCAGTTCTTC.

This clone was picked up a small number of times. The J gene is TRBJ1-4, the V gene TRBV29-1; D unresolved. CDR1 and CDR2 (germline): SQVTM, ANQGSEA. V lost 7 bases, J lost 3 bases, and 12 bases lay in between. The CDR3 length is 13 residues. The CDR3 spells CSATGPANEKLFF. The CDR3 DNA follows: TGCAGCGCCACTGGGCCAGCTAATGAAAAACTGTTTTTT. Drawing the rest from reference TRBV29-1 and TRBJ1-4, the complete variable domain is SAVISQKPSRDICQRGTSLTIQCQVDSQVTMMFWYRQQPGQSLTLIATANQGSEATYESGFVIDKFPISRPNLTFSTLTVSNMSPEDSSIYLCSATGPANEKLFFGSGTQLSVL.

The chain has TRBV9 and TRBJ2-3; 10 bases line up with TRBD2. Germline-derived CDR1 and CDR2 are SGDLS and YYNGEE. J lost 10 bases, V lost 3 bases, and 11 bases had no gene match. The CDR3 spans 15 residues. Written as DNA, the CDR3 is TGTGCCAGCAGCGGAGATAGCGGGAGGAATTTAGCGCAGTATTTT. This encodes CASSGDSGRNLAQYF.

With regard to this clone: Other DNA sequences of this sample code for an identical CDR3. The genes are TRBV5-5 and TRBJ1-5; D may be TRBD1 (6 bases). The CDR3 is 15 amino acids. Germline-derived CDR1 and CDR2 are SGHKS and YYEKEE (reference sequence). With 4 bases removed from V and 7 bases from J, the gap between germline ends came to 18 bases. Here the CDR3 reads CASSPAGGPGQPQHF. DNA of the CDR3: TGTGCCAGCAGCCCCGCCGGGGGGCCGGGACAGCCCCAGCATTTT. Full variable domain (rest looked up from reference TRBV5-5 and TRBJ1-5): DAGVTQSPTHLIKTRGQQVTLRCSPISGHKSVSWYQQVLGQGPQFIFQYYEKEERGRGNFPDRFSARQFPNYSSELNVNALLLGDSALYLCASSPAGGPGQPQHFGDGTRLSIL.

J is TRBJ2-1 and V is TRBV30; 11 nucleotides match TRBD2. The germline V gene encodes CDR1 GTSNPN and CDR2 SVGIG (reference sequence). This CDR3 is 15 amino acids long. Trimming at V came to 1 base and at J to 4 bases, leaving 3 bases not matched to a gene. The CDR3: CAWSELAGDYNEQFF. CDR3 bases: TGTGCCTGGAGTGAACTAGCGGGGGATTACAATGAGCAGTTCTTC.

The chain couples TRBV5-1 to TRBJ1-2; 11 nucleotides line up with TRBD1. Losses at the gene ends were 2 bases for V and 4 bases for J; bases not matched to a gene: 4. The CDR3 runs to 15 residues. Per germline, CDR1 SGHRS and CDR2 YFSETQ. In nucleotides, the CDR3 is TGCGCCAGCAGCTTTCTTGGGACAGGGGGCTATGGCTACACCTTC. Its protein product is CASSFLGTGGYGYTF.

There are a few counts of this clone. The rearrangement links TRBV7-2 to TRBJ1-4; D is unresolved. Per the germline V gene, CDR1 is SGHTA and CDR2 is FQGNSA. Trimming took 1 base from V and 10 from J, leaving 10 bases between them. The CDR3 extends over 13 amino acids. In nucleotides, the CDR3 is TGTGCCAGCAGCTTAGAGGGAGTAGGAAAACTGTTTTTT. Translation: CASSLEGVGKLFF.

The chain links TRBV28 to TRBJ2-3, with D possibly matching TRBD1 (6 bases). Germline CDR1 MDHEN, CDR2 SYDVKM. The length of the CDR3 is 15 residues. Trimming stripped 2 bases from V and 3 bases from J, with 12 bases between. The CDR3 is CASSLRGHITDTQYF. CDR3 nucleotide sequence: TGTGCCAGCAGTTTACGGGGACATATAACAGATACGCAGTATTTT.

The rearrangement joins TRBV18 to TRBJ2-7; maybe TRBD1 (6 bases). The CDR3 has 13 residues. Looked up from germline, CDR1 is KGHSH and CDR2 is LQKENI. Trimming pared 6 bases from V and 7 bases from J, leaving 16 bases between. CDR3 sequence (DNA): TGTGCCAGCTCGACAGGAGCCGCTGGGGAGCAGTACTTC. It yields the protein CASSTGAAGEQYF.

V is TRBV10-3 and J is TRBJ2-7; 7 nucleotides agree with TRBD1. J gave up 6 bases and V 6 bases, and 11 bases lay outside the gene matches. This CDR3 has 14 amino acids. Germline-derived CDR1 and CDR2 are ENHRY and SYGVKD. The CDR3 DNA is TGTGCCATCAGGGCGGCAGGGGGAGTAAGCGAGCAGTACTTC. This sequence encodes CAIRAAGGVSEQYF.

J is TRBJ1-4 and V is TRBV18; D ambiguous. The CDR3 consists of 17 residues. V was shortened by 2 bases and J by 8 bases, with 21 bases between the two germline ends. Germline values: CDR1 KGHSH, CDR2 LQKENI. The CDR3 region is CASSPTVGSLGYEKLFF. CDR3 nucleotide sequence: TGTGCCAGCTCACCAACAGTAGGGAGTCTCGGATACGAAAAACTGTTTTTT.

V and J are TRBV7-9 and TRBJ1-1, with D perhaps matching TRBD1 (5 bases). Trimming shortened V by 2 bases and J by 1 base, and 5 bases separated the two germline ends. This CDR3 contains 13 residues. Germline V gives CDR1 SEHNR, CDR2 FQNEAQ (reference sequence). CDR3 sequence reads: CASSLRGNTEAFF. The CDR3, as DNA: TGTGCCAGCAGCTTAAGGGGGAACACTGAAGCTTTCTTT.